The clone carrying this TCR beta chain was seen repeatedly, ten times or more. CDR3 length: 14 residues. Germline loops: CDR1 DFQATT, CDR2 SNEGSKA (reference sequence). Losses at the gene ends were 6 bases for V and 4 bases for J; bases not matched to a gene: 7. This specimen belongs to a study of T-cell memory formation after mild COVID-19. Turning to the study itself: Largely, the TCR clusters proved donor specific.

Each CDR3 protein is one row after TCRdb ran MiXCR on the 5' RACE reads. Seen here are some 13,000 distinct CDR3 sequences, around 13% observed once, and the top ten hold 49%. The chain combines TRBV20-1 with TRBJ2-1, with 9 positions matching TRBD1. This sequence was found in an adult woman who had mild COVID-19 (a few samples of this study predate the infection). Cell type and time point are not known. Sequenced: PBMCs or a T cell subset sorted from them (not recorded which). The CDR3 coding sequence is TGCAGTGCCCCAGGGACAGGGATGTACAATGAGCAGTTCTTC. This codes for CSAPGTGMYNEQFF.